The 21 T cell receptor beta chains reported below all come from one sample, sequenced in a study of T-cell memory formation after mild COVID-19. One entry per CDR3 protein, called by TCRdb with MiXCR from the 5' RACE reads. Among under 450,000 distinct CDR3 sequences listed, 13% to 15% were seen once. Material for sequencing was PBMCs or a T cell subset sorted from them (not recorded which). These receptors all stem from a man between 18 and 29 years old who had mild COVID-19 (a few samples of this study predate the infection). Cell type and time point are not known.

This clonotype occurred many times. The genes are TRBV7-9 and TRBJ1-6; D is undetermined. Between the trimmed V and J ends, which lost 1 base and 4 bases, there was a span of 5 bases. The germline gives CDR1 SEHNR, CDR2 FQNEAQ (reference sequence). This CDR3 is 14 amino acids long. In DNA, the CDR3 is TGTGCCAGCAGCTTAGAACAGTATAATTCACCCCTCCACTTT. The encoded protein is CASSLEQYNSPLHF.

This clonotype was detected many times. CDR3 residues: CSARDVWAAELNEKLFF. In DNA, the CDR3 is TGCAGTGCTAGAGATGTATGGGCGGCGGAGCTTAATGAAAAACTGTTTTTT. This chain links TRBV20-1 with TRBJ1-4; D not resolved. The CDR3 contains 17 residues. Per the germline V gene, CDR1 is DFQATT and CDR2 is SNEGSKA (reference sequence). The V end lost 0 bases, the J end lost 4 bases, and 18 bases lay between the germline ends.

A few counts support this clonotype. The CDR3 loop reads CASSVEYSNQETQYF. The CDR3 coding sequence is TGTGCCAGCAGCGTAGAGTATAGCAACCAAGAGACCCAGTACTTC. This rearrangement joins TRBV9 to TRBJ2-5, with D unclear. The V gene lost 0 bases and the J gene lost 0 bases, with 9 bases spanning the gap. There are 15 residues in the CDR3. Germline loops: CDR1 SGDLS, CDR2 YYNGEE. The full variable domain, in which reference TRBV9 and TRBJ2-5 provide the parts outside the CDR3, is DSGVTQTPKHLITATGQRVTLRCSPRSGDLSVYWYQQSLDQGLQFLIQYYNGEERAKGNILERFSAQQFPDLHSELNLSSLELGDSALYFCASSVEYSNQETQYFGPGTRLLVL.

There are a few counts of this clonotype. The chain uses TRBV29-1 and TRBJ2-5, with 7 bases aligning to TRBD1. In germline, CDR1 is SQVTM, CDR2 ANQGSEA. This CDR3 has 14 residues. Unmatched junction bases numbered 14, after V lost 6 bases and J lost 7 bases. The chain's CDR3 is CSVMRQGSRGTQYF. In DNA form, the CDR3 reads TGCAGCGTGATGCGACAGGGCTCAAGAGGGACCCAGTACTTC.

A few counts support this clonotype. The chain has TRBV12-3 or TRBV12-4 and TRBJ2-5; 8 bases are shared with TRBD2. The CDR3 contains 13 residues. The V segment lost 11 bases and the J segment 3 bases; nucleotides outside the gene matches: 8. CDR3 sequence reads: CASCGGHEETQYF. Written as DNA, the CDR3 is TGTGCCTCCTGCGGGGGGCATGAAGAGACCCAGTACTTC.

This clonotype was counted between two and nine times. This chain joins TRBV20-1 and TRBJ1-4, with 7 bases that match TRBD1. Germline V gives CDR1 DFQATT, CDR2 SNEGSKA (reference sequence). The CDR3 is 15 residues long. After removal of 6 bases from V and 5 bases from J, the junction contained 12 bases not matched to a gene. This chain's CDR3 is CSAPTPGTANEKLFF. In nucleotides, the CDR3 is TGCAGTGCCCCTACCCCCGGGACAGCAAATGAAAAACTGTTTTTT.

The V call is TRBV18, the J call TRBJ2-4; D may correspond to TRBD1 or TRBD2 (5 bases each). CDR3 length: 14 residues. The germline gives CDR1 KGHSH, CDR2 LQKENI. The V end lost 8 bases, the J end lost 0 bases, and 11 bases lay between the germline ends. This CDR3 reads CASRLGPAKNIQYF. The CDR3 coding sequence is TGTGCCAGCCGGTTGGGACCAGCCAAAAACATTCAGTACTTC.

This clonotype was seen only a few times. The chain links TRBV4-1 to TRBJ1-6, with TRBD1 matching 9 bases. The V gene's germline CDR1 is MGHRA and CDR2 YSYEKL. The junction had 4 bases not matched to a gene; V was cut back by 1 base and J by 6 bases. The CDR3 consists of 16 residues. In DNA form, the CDR3 reads TGCGCCAGCAGCCAAGCCGGGACAGGGCTTAATTCACCCCTCCACTTT. Its protein is CASSQAGTGLNSPLHF.

The V gene is TRBV9, the J gene TRBJ1-2; D uncertain. Germline V CDR1 and CDR2: SGDLS, YYNGEE. Trimming shortened V by 0 bases and J by 4 bases, and 10 bases separated the two germline ends. The CDR3 covers 14 residues. The CDR3 region has the DNA TGTGCCAGCAGCGTAGCTCAACAGAGCTATGGCTACACCTTC. It translates to CASSVAQQSYGYTF. The complete variable domain, with remaining parts taken from reference TRBV9 and TRBJ1-2, reads DSGVTQTPKHLITATGQRVTLRCSPRSGDLSVYWYQQSLDQGLQFLIQYYNGEERAKGNILERFSAQQFPDLHSELNLSSLELGDSALYFCASSVAQQSYGYTFGSGTRLTVV.

This clonotype has only a few counts. This rearrangement joins TRBV5-1 to TRBJ1-1; D not certain. The CDR3 covers 15 residues. CDR1 SGHRS and CDR2 YFSETQ come from the germline V gene. Trimming stripped 0 bases from V and 0 bases from J, with 9 bases between. CDR3 in amino acids: CASSLVFNMNTEAFF. The CDR3 nucleotides are TGCGCCAGCAGCTTGGTGTTCAACATGAACACTGAAGCTTTCTTT.

This clonotype was seen more than once but under ten times. The chain uses TRBV7-2 and TRBJ2-7; 10 bases are shared with TRBD2. Germline V gene sequence: CDR1 SGHTA, CDR2 FQGNSA. CDR3 size: 14 residues. Losses at the gene ends were 8 bases for V and 2 bases for J; bases not matched to a gene: 6. CDR3 sequence: CASCSSGGPYEQYF. The CDR3 DNA follows: TGTGCCAGCTGCTCTAGCGGGGGCCCCTACGAGCAGTACTTC. The full variable domain, completed using reference TRBV7-2 and TRBJ2-7, is GAGVSQSPSNKVTEKGKDVELRCDPISGHTALYWYRQSLGQGLEFLIYFQGNSAPDKSGLPSDRFSAERTGGSVSTLTIQRTQQEDSAVYLCASCSSGGPYEQYFGPGTRLTVT.

This chain uses TRBV6-5 with TRBJ1-6; 7 bases match TRBD1. CDR1 is MNHEY, CDR2 SVGAGI, per germline. Trimming cost V 2 bases and J 9 bases; bases outside gene matches: 10. The CDR3 extends over 16 amino acids. CDR3 residues: CASSYRDSLSGSPLHF. CDR3 coding DNA: TGTGCCAGCAGTTACCGGGACAGCTTGAGTGGTTCACCCCTCCACTTT.

The rearrangement joins TRBV7-2 to TRBJ2-1, with D perhaps TRBD2 (6 bases). CDR1 and CDR2 from the germline V gene are SGHTA and FQGNSA. V was clipped by 5 bases and J by 0 bases, with 11 bases between them. The CDR3 is 15 residues long. The CDR3 reads CASSAVGGSYNEQFF. In DNA form, the CDR3 reads TGTGCCAGCAGCGCAGTGGGGGGCTCCTACAATGAGCAGTTCTTC.

This chain joins TRBV11-2 and TRBJ2-1; 8 nucleotides agree with TRBD1. V shed 2 bases, J shed 7 bases, and the junction held 10 bases outside the gene matches. CDR1 is SGHAT and CDR2 is FQNNGV in the germline V gene. The CDR3 is 16 amino acids. For the CDR3, the DNA is TGTGCCAGCAGCTTATTCAGGGGGCATAGTAGGAATGAGCAGTTCTTC. This codes for CASSLFRGHSRNEQFF.

This clonotype was observed a handful of times. The chain links TRBV4-3 to TRBJ2-1, with unresolved D. Looked up from germline, CDR1 is LGHNA and CDR2 is YSLEER. This CDR3 spans 16 amino acids. V was shortened by 0 bases and J by 0 bases, with 9 bases between the two germline ends. The CDR3, as DNA: TGCGCCAGCAGCCAAGATCTGGCTCTCTCCTACAATGAGCAGTTCTTC. Protein product: CASSQDLALSYNEQFF.

The rearrangement joins TRBV10-3 to TRBJ2-2, with D tentatively TRBD1 (6 bases). Germline CDR1 is ENHRY and CDR2 is SYGVKD. With 3 bases removed from V and 6 bases from J, the gap between germline ends came to 8 bases. The CDR3 contains 13 residues. CDR3 amino acids: CAISEGGPGELFF. CDR3 sequence (DNA): TGTGCCATCAGTGAAGGGGGTCCCGGGGAGCTGTTTTTT.

This clonotype was detected only a few times. An end of the junction differs from the germline gene, which may be a read error. The chain carries TRBV18 and TRBJ2-5, with TRBD1 matching over 8 bases. Germline V gene sequence: CDR1 KGHSH, CDR2 LQKENI. CDR3 length equals 14 residues. The CDR3 nucleotides are TGTGCCAGCTCCCCACGACAGGGGAGAGAGACCCAGTACTTC. Its translation: CASSPRQGRETQYF. Full variable domain (rest looked up from reference TRBV18 and TRBJ2-5): NAGVMQNPRHLVRRRGQEARLRCSPMKGHSHVYWYRQLPEEGLKFMVYLQKENIIDESGMPKERFSAEFPKEGPSILRIQQVVRGDSAAYFCASSPRQGRETQYFGPGTRLLVL.

The genes are TRBV7-9 and TRBJ1-1; D gene ambiguous. Germline V gene lookup returns CDR1 SEHNR and CDR2 FQNEAQ (reference sequence). Trimming cost V 7 bases and J 7 bases, with 10 bases left between them. This CDR3 has 11 amino acids. This CDR3 is CASTQDIEAFF. In nucleotides, the CDR3 is TGTGCCAGCACCCAAGACATTGAAGCTTTCTTT.

This clonotype was detected many times. The J gene is TRBJ2-7, the V gene TRBV5-1; possible D gene TRBD2, 5 bases. Germline V gene sequence: CDR1 SGHRS, CDR2 YFSETQ. The CDR3 has 12 amino acids. The V end lost 2 bases, the J end lost 5 bases, and 8 bases lay between the germline ends. For the CDR3, the DNA is TGCGCCAGCAGCTTAGGACTCAACGAGCAGTACTTC. This translates into CASSLGLNEQYF.

The chain combines TRBV25-1 with TRBJ1-4; D unresolved. The CDR3 covers 13 residues. CDR1 MGHDK and CDR2 SYGVNS come from the germline V gene. With 3 bases removed from V and 5 bases from J, the gap between germline ends came to 7 bases. The CDR3 DNA sequence: TGTGCCAGCAGTGAGTACGGGAATGAAAAACTGTTTTTT. Its translation is CASSEYGNEKLFF. The complete variable domain, with remaining parts taken from reference TRBV25-1 and TRBJ1-4, reads EADIYQTPRYLVIGTGKKITLECSQTMGHDKMYWYQQDPGMELHLIHYSYGVNSTEKGDLSSESTVSRIRTEHFPLTLESARPSHTSQYLCASSEYGNEKLFFGSGTQLSVL.

The sample holds one count of this clonotype. The chain uses TRBV6-6 and TRBJ1-2; tentative D call: TRBD1 (6 bases). Deletions cut 4 bases from V and 5 bases from J, with 17 bases between. Germline CDR1 is MNHNY and CDR2 is SVGAGI (reference sequence). This CDR3 has 15 residues. The CDR3 loop reads CASSSGTPSGYGYTF. The CDR3 bases are TGTGCCAGCAGTTCCGGGACACCTTCAGGGTATGGCTACACCTTC.